Listed below are T cell receptor beta chains from one sample, sequenced in a study of T cell responses to AZD1222 COVID-19 vaccine. TCRdb keeps only in-frame clones here, not all; method: immunoSEQ multiplex PCR. The table lists approximately 100,000 clones, roughly 90% of them singletons. Sequences were derived from peripheral blood, sampled on day 0 of AZD1222 vaccination. These receptors were taken from an adult in good health. Each CDR3 is given with its conserved first and last residue. The order of the fields is V gene, clone size, D gene, J gene, CDR3 protein, CDR3 DNA. A D gene is named only where the DNA matches it firmly. Clone size appears in some rows only: once, few, many, or a class for an expanded clone.

v_call: TRBV6-6; clone_size: few; d_call: -; j_call: TRBJ1-1; cdr3_aa: CASSSHPAEAFF; cdr3_nt: TGTGCCAGCAGTTCCCACCCCGCTGAAGCTTTCTTT
v_call: TRBV4-2; clone_size: -; d_call: TRBD2; j_call: TRBJ2-7; cdr3_aa: CASSRGLAIYF; cdr3_nt: TGTGCCAGCAGCCGTGGACTAGCGATTTACTTC
v_call: TRBV5-4; clone_size: -; d_call: TRBD2; j_call: TRBJ2-1; cdr3_aa: CASSFLAGESYNEQFF; cdr3_nt: TGTGCCAGCAGCTTCCTAGCGGGTGAATCCTACAATGAGCAGTTCTTC
v_call: TRBV6-5; clone_size: -; d_call: -; j_call: TRBJ2-1; cdr3_aa: CVSRERNEQFF; cdr3_nt: TGTGTCTCGAGGGAGCGGAATGAGCAGTTCTTC
v_call: TRBV11-2; clone_size: -; d_call: -; j_call: TRBJ2-3; cdr3_aa: CASTPGQFSDTQYF; cdr3_nt: TGTGCCAGCACCCCGGGACAATTTTCAGATACGCAGTATTTT
v_call: TRBV2; clone_size: -; d_call: -; j_call: TRBJ1-4; cdr3_aa: CASSSRAQGTTNEKLFF; cdr3_nt: TGTGCCAGCAGTTCGAGGGCCCAGGGGACAACTAATGAAAAACTGTTTTTT
v_call: TRBV24-1; clone_size: -; d_call: -; j_call: TRBJ2-3; cdr3_aa: CATSEGLPADTQYF; cdr3_nt: TGTGCCACCAGTGAGGGCTTACCCGCCGATACGCAGTATTTT
v_call: TRBV28; clone_size: few; d_call: -; j_call: TRBJ1-6; cdr3_aa: CASSLFRGNSPLHF; cdr3_nt: TGTGCCAGCAGTTTATTCAGGGGTAATTCACCCCTCCACTTT
v_call: TRBV28; clone_size: -; d_call: -; j_call: TRBJ2-7; cdr3_aa: CASSRGYEQYF; cdr3_nt: TGTGCCAGCAGTAGGGGGTACGAGCAGTACTTC
v_call: TRBV7-8; clone_size: once; d_call: -; j_call: TRBJ1-2; cdr3_aa: CASTGEGGYGYTF; cdr3_nt: TGTGCCAGCACCGGCGAGGGGGGCTATGGCTACACCTTC
v_call: TRBV2; clone_size: -; d_call: -; j_call: TRBJ2-7; cdr3_aa: CASRSPLEQYF; cdr3_nt: TGTGCCAGCAGGTCCCCCTTGGAGCAGTACTTC
v_call: TRBV27; clone_size: -; d_call: TRBD1; j_call: TRBJ1-2; cdr3_aa: CASSSPEDRGGYTF; cdr3_nt: TGTGCCAGCAGTTCCCCCGAAGACAGGGGAGGCTACACCTTC
v_call: TRBV7-2; clone_size: -; d_call: -; j_call: TRBJ2-7; cdr3_aa: CSQGEGPSSYEQYF; cdr3_nt: TGTTCTCAAGGAGAGGGCCCTAGCTCCTACGAGCAGTACTTC
v_call: TRBV7-9; clone_size: -; d_call: TRBD1; j_call: TRBJ1-5; cdr3_aa: CASSSTGRRNQPQHF; cdr3_nt: TGTGCCAGCAGCTCGACAGGGAGGCGCAATCAGCCCCAGCATTTT
v_call: TRBV29-1; clone_size: -; d_call: -; j_call: TRBJ2-1; cdr3_aa: CSVEFPFF; cdr3_nt: TGCAGCGTTGAATTTCCGTTCTTC
v_call: TRBV7-3; clone_size: -; d_call: -; j_call: TRBJ2-1; cdr3_aa: CASSLKAEGWNEQFF; cdr3_nt: TGTGCCAGCAGCTTAAAAGCCGAAGGGTGGAATGAGCAGTTCTTC
v_call: TRBV2; clone_size: -; d_call: -; j_call: TRBJ1-5; cdr3_aa: CASLETGNQPQHF; cdr3_nt: TGTGCCAGCCTCGAAACGGGGAATCAGCCCCAGCATTTT
v_call: TRBV7-8; clone_size: -; d_call: -; j_call: TRBJ1-4; cdr3_aa: CASSFGTGNEKLFF; cdr3_nt: TGTGCCAGCAGCTTCGGGACGGGTAATGAAAAACTGTTTTTT
v_call: TRBV5-1; clone_size: -; d_call: TRBD2; j_call: TRBJ2-3; cdr3_aa: CASSPAGGSTDTQYF; cdr3_nt: TGCGCCAGCAGCCCAGCGGGAGGTAGCACAGATACGCAGTATTTT
v_call: TRBV4-2; clone_size: -; d_call: -; j_call: TRBJ1-2; cdr3_aa: CASSQELATDGYTF; cdr3_nt: TGTGCCAGCAGCCAAGAGCTGGCCACGGATGGCTACACCTTC
v_call: TRBV9; clone_size: -; d_call: TRBD2; j_call: TRBJ2-1; cdr3_aa: CASSVSGTSGSNEQFF; cdr3_nt: TGTGCCAGCAGCGTCTCCGGGACTAGCGGGAGTAATGAGCAGTTCTTC
v_call: TRBV28; clone_size: -; d_call: -; j_call: TRBJ2-1; cdr3_aa: CASSSGGGYEQFF; cdr3_nt: TGTGCCAGCTCCTCAGGAGGCGGCTATGAGCAGTTCTTC
v_call: TRBV15; clone_size: -; d_call: -; j_call: TRBJ2-3; cdr3_aa: CATSKQGAVTDTQYF; cdr3_nt: TGTGCCACCAGCAAACAAGGGGCCGTCACAGATACGCAGTATTTT
v_call: TRBV5-4; clone_size: once; d_call: TRBD2; j_call: TRBJ2-5; cdr3_aa: CASSSRLAGEEETQYF; cdr3_nt: TGTGCCAGCAGCTCTAGACTAGCGGGAGAGGAGGAGACCCAGTACTTC
v_call: TRBV6-5; clone_size: -; d_call: -; j_call: TRBJ2-7; cdr3_aa: CASRGGQRSYEQYF; cdr3_nt: TGTGCCAGCAGGGGGGGACAGCGATCCTACGAGCAGTACTTC
v_call: TRBV12-3/TRBV12-4; clone_size: -; d_call: -; j_call: TRBJ2-7; cdr3_aa: CASSFGDYEQYF; cdr3_nt: TGTGCCAGCAGTTTTGGCGATTACGAGCAGTACTTC
v_call: TRBV7-3; clone_size: -; d_call: TRBD2; j_call: TRBJ2-3; cdr3_aa: CASSQLSGTNRGDTQYF; cdr3_nt: TGTGCCAGCAGCCAATTATCCGGGACTAATCGGGGAGATACGCAGTATTTT
v_call: TRBV7-8; clone_size: -; d_call: -; j_call: TRBJ2-7; cdr3_aa: CASSFPKGGSYEQYF; cdr3_nt: TGTGCCAGCAGCTTTCCTAAAGGGGGCTCCTACGAGCAGTACTTC